Listed below are T cell receptor beta chains from one sample, sequenced in a study of CD8 T cells in Susac syndrome. TCRdb processed the immunoSEQ multiplex PCR reads anew with MiXCR; each CDR3 protein has one entry. This table has more than 90,000 distinct CDR3 sequences, 85% to 95% appearing once. Sequences were obtained from CD4+ T cells from PBMCs. The source of these receptors is a human donor with multiple sclerosis. CDR3s include the opening cysteine and the closing phenylalanine or tryptophan. A D gene is named only where the DNA matches it firmly.

v_gene	j_gene	d_gene	CDR3aa	CDR3nt
TRBV25-1	TRBJ1-6	TRBD1	CASSEGQGNNSPLHF	TGTGCCAGCAGCGAGGGACAGGGAAATAATTCACCCCTCCACTTT
TRBV5-6	TRBJ2-3	-	CASRSPGTDTQYF	TGTGCCAGCAGATCTCCTGGCACAGATACGCAGTATTTT
TRBV3-1	TRBJ2-7	TRBD1	CASSQDYIGQGAYEQYF	TGTGCCAGCAGCCAAGATTACATAGGACAGGGGGCTTACGAGCAGTACTTC
TRBV5-4	TRBJ2-1	-	CASSLDTSSYNEQFF	TGTGCCAGCAGCTTAGACACCTCATCCTACAATGAGCAGTTCTTC
TRBV30	TRBJ1-6	-	CAWNSALSPLHF	TGTGCCTGGAACAGCGCTCTTTCACCCCTCCACTTT
TRBV7-8	TRBJ2-1	TRBD2	CASTFIGRLANEQFF	TGTGCCAGCACCTTTATTGGGCGACTAGCGAATGAGCAGTTCTTC
TRBV3-1	TRBJ2-7	-	CASSQAIPGHSYEQYF	TGTGCCAGCAGCCAAGCCATCCCGGGACATTCCTACGAGCAGTACTTC
TRBV11-2	TRBJ2-3	TRBD2	CASSLSRRGGLRYSTDTQYF	TGTGCCAGCAGCTTAAGTCGTCGGGGGGGGCTTCGGTATAGCACAGATACGCAGTATTTT
TRBV20-1	TRBJ1-2	TRBD1	CSAQTRDRGYGYTF	TGCAGTGCTCAAACGCGGGACAGGGGATATGGCTACACCTTC
TRBV10-3	TRBJ2-1	-	CAISDRLGMTNEQFF	TGTGCCATCAGTGATCGCCTGGGCATGACCAATGAGCAGTTCTTC
TRBV7-3	TRBJ1-2	TRBD1	CASSLRQGRDGYTF	TGTGCCAGCAGCTTAAGACAGGGTAGGGATGGCTACACCTTC
TRBV2	TRBJ2-5	TRBD2	CASTLGGLKETQYF	TGTGCCAGCACTCTGGGAGGGCTTAAAGAGACCCAGTACTTC
TRBV3-1	TRBJ2-5	-	CASSQDSSQETQYF	TGTGCCAGCAGCCAAGATTCCAGCCAAGAGACCCAGTACTTC
TRBV20-1	TRBJ2-3	TRBD2	CSASASGGLSDTQYF	TGCAGTGCTTCCGCTAGCGGGGGGCTCTCAGATACGCAGTATTTT
TRBV7-2	TRBJ1-4	-	CASSFRGFNEKLFF	TGTGCCAGCAGCTTTCGGGGCTTCAATGAAAAACTGTTTTTT
TRBV28	TRBJ1-5	-	CASSPLTQVDSNQPQHF	TGTGCCAGCAGTCCCCTCACGCAGGTTGATAGCAATCAGCCCCAGCATTTT
TRBV6-2/TRBV6-3	TRBJ2-2	-	CASRPGTSPTRELFF	TGTGCCAGCAGGCCCGGGACTTCCCCAACCAGGGAGCTGTTTTTT
TRBV9	TRBJ1-2	-	CASTLRGTGDYGYTF	TGTGCCAGCACCCTCCGGGGAACGGGGGACTATGGCTACACCTTC
TRBV18	TRBJ2-1	-	CASSPPSVNEQFF	TGTGCCAGCTCACCTCCTAGCGTAAATGAGCAGTTCTTC
TRBV13	TRBJ2-1	-	CASSLANRPRGKGYNEQFF	TGTGCCAGCAGCTTAGCAAACAGGCCCAGGGGAAAGGGCTACAATGAGCAGTTCTTC
TRBV30	TRBJ1-1	-	CAWSPFAGALLPMNTEAFF	TGTGCCTGGAGTCCTTTCGCAGGCGCCCTCCTCCCTATGAACACTGAAGCTTTCTTT
TRBV7-8	TRBJ1-1	-	CASSAWDRDEAFF	TGTGCCAGCAGTGCGTGGGACCGGGATGAAGCTTTCTTT
TRBV27	TRBJ2-3	-	CASNPGQTDTQYF	TGTGCCAGCAACCCGGGGCAAACAGATACGCAGTATTTT
TRBV27	TRBJ2-5	-	CASSKLGETQYF	TGTGCCAGCAGTAAACTAGGGGAGACCCAGTACTTC